One sample yielded the 22 T cell receptor beta chains listed below, sequenced in a study of response to subunit inactivated influenza vaccine. TCRdb reprocessed the RT-PCR reads via MiXCR and lists one record per CDR3 protein. The sample holds 450,000 to 600,000 distinct CDR3 sequences, 6% to 9% seen once. The sequencing used PBMCs from blood, collected around 25 months after vaccination. The receptors originated from a man between 50 and 75 years old who received an inactivated influenza vaccine.

This clonotype was seen a few times. This chain links TRBV28 with TRBJ1-2, with unresolved D. Germline assignment: CDR1 MDHEN and CDR2 SYDVKM. V gave up 6 bases and J gave up 8 bases, with 19 bases separating them. This CDR3 contains 14 residues. The CDR3 reads CASSPETGLGGYTF. The CDR3 DNA sequence: TGTGCCAGCAGCCCCGAAACGGGCCTCGGGGGCTACACCTTC.

The V gene is TRBV3-1, the J gene TRBJ2-5; 10 nucleotides align to TRBD2. CDR1 is LGHDT and CDR2 is YNNKEL in the germline V gene (reference sequence). With V trimmed by 4 bases and J by 2 bases, 10 bases remained unmatched. This CDR3 has 17 amino acids. CDR3 in amino acids: CASSPTTGTSDQETQYF. The CDR3 DNA sequence: TGTGCCAGCAGCCCAACCACCGGGACTAGCGATCAAGAGACCCAGTACTTC.

This chain's CDR3 is CSTRKGNEQFF. In nucleotides, the CDR3 is TGCAGCACTCGAAAGGGGAATGAGCAGTTCTTC. J is TRBJ2-1 and V is TRBV29-1; D might be TRBD1 (5 bases). There are 11 residues in the CDR3. The germline gives CDR1 SQVTM, CDR2 ANQGSEA. V was clipped by 8 bases and J by 7 bases, with 12 bases between them.

This clonotype was found many times. Written as DNA, the CDR3 is TGCAGTGCTAGAGATCCGTGGGATGAGCAGTTCTTC. Translated, it gives CSARDPWDEQFF. This sequence joins TRBV20-1 and TRBJ2-1; D call uncertain. V dropped 0 bases and J dropped 8 bases, with 8 bases sitting between them. CDR1 DFQATT and CDR2 SNEGSKA come from the germline V gene (reference sequence). The CDR3 contains 12 residues.

By sample share, this clonotype is large. The rearrangement joins TRBV6-1 to TRBJ2-3, with D possibly TRBD2 on 6 matching bases. Germline CDR1 is MNHNS and CDR2 is SASEGT. With 7 bases removed from V and 2 bases from J, the gap between germline ends came to 13 bases. The CDR3 totals 14 residues. CDR3 bases: TGTGCCAGCATGGACCGGGGACTCACAGATACGCAGTATTTT. Its translation is CASMDRGLTDTQYF.

The rearrangement links TRBV12-3 or TRBV12-4 to TRBJ2-5, with a tentative D call TRBD1 (6 bases). This CDR3 contains 16 residues. V lost 3 bases and J lost 5, with 19 bases in between. The CDR3 here is CASSFGLADQGETQYF. The CDR3 DNA sequence: TGTGCCAGCAGTTTCGGCCTAGCAGATCAGGGGGAGACCCAGTACTTC.

The chain combines TRBV15 with TRBJ2-7; unclear D gene. Trimming removed 5 bases at V and 3 bases at J, with 8 bases between. The CDR3 sequence is 12 residues long. Looked up from germline, CDR1 is LNHNV and CDR2 is YYDKDF (reference sequence). The CDR3 DNA reads as TGTGCCACCAGCCCTTGGGGCTACGAGCAGTACTTC. Its protein product is CATSPWGYEQYF.

This clonotype has more than one count but fewer than ten. V is TRBV20-1 and J is TRBJ1-2; D not certain. Germline V CDR1 and CDR2: DFQATT, SNEGSKA (reference sequence). The CDR3 has 13 amino acids. The ends were cut back, 0 bases at V and 7 bases at J, with 12 bases in the middle. In DNA, the CDR3 is TGCAGTGCTAGAGATCCGTCAGGTAGTGGCTACACCTTC. Encoded protein: CSARDPSGSGYTF.

Many counts were recorded for this clonotype. The J gene is TRBJ1-6, the V gene TRBV7-2; D uncertain. Deletions cut 5 bases from V and 5 bases from J, with 10 bases between. There are 14 residues in the CDR3. CDR1 SGHTA and CDR2 FQGNSA come from the germline V gene. CDR3 amino acids: CASSARRHNSPLHF. CDR3 DNA: TGTGCCAGCAGCGCGCGAAGACATAATTCACCCCTCCACTTT. The whole variable domain, filled in from reference TRBV7-2 and TRBJ1-6, reads GAGVSQSPSNKVTEKGKDVELRCDPISGHTALYWYRQSLGQGLEFLIYFQGNSAPDKSGLPSDRFSAERTGGSVSTLTIQRTQQEDSAVYLCASSARRHNSPLHFGNGTRLTVT.

This clonotype was found a few times. The genes are TRBV20-1 and TRBJ2-3; TRBD2 might be the D (7 bases). This CDR3 contains 15 residues. Germline CDR1 DFQATT, CDR2 SNEGSKA (reference sequence). V shed 2 bases and J shed 1 base, with 13 bases lying between them. CDR3 loop: CSARPPGGRTDTQYF. The CDR3 nucleotides read TGCAGTGCTAGACCCCCCGGGGGGCGCACAGATACGCAGTATTTT.

This clonotype was found many times. The gene calls are TRBV5-6 and TRBJ2-3; 10 bases agree with TRBD1. The CDR3 loop spans 17 amino acids. V trimming: 2 bases; J trimming: 5 bases; junction bases outside the gene matches: 11. Per germline, CDR1 SGHDT and CDR2 YYEEEE. CDR3 protein: CASSFRVDRGQRDTQYF. The CDR3 DNA reads TGTGCCAGCAGCTTTAGGGTCGACAGGGGGCAGAGAGATACGCAGTATTTT.

The chain has TRBV15 and TRBJ2-1; D gene uncertain. From germline, CDR1 is LNHNV and CDR2 YYDKDF (reference sequence). V shed 4 bases and J shed 15 bases, with 19 bases lying between them. The CDR3 contains 13 residues. The CDR3 region has the DNA TGTGCCACCAGCAATTTTGGTCAGGATTCGGGGTTCTTC. This sequence encodes CATSNFGQDSGFF.

This clonotype appeared many times. V usage is TRBV4-1 and J usage is TRBJ2-7; no firm D call. This CDR3 spans 15 amino acids. The germline V and J ends were trimmed by 2 bases and 0 bases, with 11 bases remaining between them. CDR1 is MGHRA and CDR2 is YSYEKL in the germline V gene. CDR3 region: CASSQHSENSYEQYF. CDR3 coding DNA: TGCGCCAGCAGCCAACACAGTGAAAACTCCTACGAGCAGTACTTC.

This clonotype was picked up many times. V and J are TRBV27 and TRBJ2-5; 11 bases line up with TRBD2. Losses at the gene ends were 2 bases for V and 4 bases for J; bases not matched to a gene: 12. Germline V gives CDR1 MNHEY, CDR2 SMNVEV (reference sequence). There are 18 residues in the CDR3. The CDR3 loop reads CASSLSGTSGGDGETQYF. CDR3 sequence (DNA): TGTGCCAGCAGTTTAAGTGGTACTAGCGGGGGAGACGGAGAGACCCAGTACTTC.

This clonotype was found a few times. The genes are TRBV6-2 or TRBV6-3 and TRBJ2-7; D not certain. Trimming stripped 10 bases from V and 4 bases from J, with 14 bases between. The CDR3 length is 12 residues. Germline-derived CDR1 and CDR2 are MNHEY and SVGEGT. In DNA form, the CDR3 reads TGTGCCACCCGGTTGCACTCGTACGAGCAGTACTTC. This sequence encodes CATRLHSYEQYF.

This clonotype was seen ten or more times. The chain is built from TRBV9 and TRBJ2-3; no reliable D call. This CDR3 spans 16 amino acids. V lost 0 bases to trimming and J lost 2 bases, with 13 bases between them. From germline, CDR1 is SGDLS and CDR2 YYNGEE. This CDR3 reads CASSVAQGQTTDTQYF. CDR3 coding DNA: TGTGCCAGCAGCGTAGCACAAGGGCAGACCACAGATACGCAGTATTTT. Supplemented by reference TRBV9 and TRBJ2-3, the full variable domain reads DSGVTQTPKHLITATGQRVTLRCSPRSGDLSVYWYQQSLDQGLQFLIQYYNGEERAKGNILERFSAQQFPDLHSELNLSSLELGDSALYFCASSVAQGQTTDTQYFGPGTRLTVL.

This clonotype was seen more than once but under ten times. The chain combines TRBV6-5 with TRBJ2-5; 7 bases are a match to TRBD1. CDR3 length: 14 amino acids. CDR1 is MNHEY and CDR2 is SVGAGI in the germline V gene. The V segment lost 2 bases and the J segment 3 bases; nucleotides outside the gene matches: 3. The CDR3 DNA reads TGTGCCAGCAGTTACAGGGGGACAGAAGAGACCCAGTACTTC. It translates to CASSYRGTEETQYF.

The chain couples TRBV12-3 or TRBV12-4 to TRBJ2-1; D not resolved. There are 16 residues in the CDR3. V was clipped by 1 base and J by 6 bases, with 16 bases between them. CDR3 sequence (DNA): TGTGCCAGCAGTTTAGAGGTTGGCGCCGCGAGCAATGAGCAGTTCTTC. Translating gives CASSLEVGAASNEQFF.

This clonotype was seen a handful of times. The chain employs TRBV29-1 and TRBJ1-1; 7 bases fit TRBD1. The ends lost 7 bases at V and 2 bases at J; junction bases unmatched: 4. There are 12 residues in the CDR3. Germline V CDR1 and CDR2: SQVTM, ANQGSEA. The CDR3 spells CSGGQRNTEAFF. CDR3 coding DNA: TGCAGCGGGGGACAGAGAAACACTGAAGCTTTCTTT.

V is TRBV4-1 and J is TRBJ2-2; 9 nucleotides agree with TRBD1. The CDR3 extends over 16 amino acids. J lost 7 bases, V lost 1 base, and 7 bases had no gene match. Germline V gives CDR1 MGHRA, CDR2 YSYEKL. For the CDR3, the DNA is TGCGCCAGCAGCCAAGCTACCGGGACAGGGAGCGGGGAGCTGTTTTTT. Translation gives CASSQATGTGSGELFF.

This clonotype was counted at least ten times. The chain joins TRBV7-6 to TRBJ1-1, with D unresolved. In germline, CDR1 is SGHVS, CDR2 FNYEAQ. The CDR3 is 14 amino acids. Deletions cut 2 bases from V and 1 base from J, with 8 bases between. The CDR3 spells CASSLSAGNTEAFF. CDR3 nucleotides: TGTGCCAGCAGCTTAAGTGCAGGGAACACTGAAGCTTTCTTT. Combining the CDR3 with reference TRBV7-6 and TRBJ1-1 gives the whole variable domain GAGVSQSPRYKVTKRGQDVALRCDPISGHVSLYWYRQALGQGPEFLTYFNYEAQQDKSGLPNDRFSAERPEGSISTLTIQRTEQRDSAMYRCASSLSAGNTEAFFGQGTRLTVV.

The V and J genes are TRBV10-3 and TRBJ1-1, with a tentative D call TRBD1 (5 bases). CDR1 is ENHRY, CDR2 SYGVKD, per germline. Trimming left V 11 bases short and J 5 bases short, with 18 bases between. The CDR3 has 13 residues. The CDR3 here is CASLLGRGTEAFF. CDR3 coding DNA: TGTGCCTCATTACTGGGGAGGGGTACTGAAGCTTTCTTT.